Each of the 24 T cell receptor beta chains below was sequenced from the same sample in a study of T-cell memory formation after mild COVID-19 (dated by TCRdb to the early 2020s). Libraries were made using 5' RACE. TCRdb records Illumina NovaSeq 6000 as the sequencer. The raw public data were reprocessed by TCRdb itself: fastp quality trimming at Q25, MiXCR clonotype calling, in-frame beta chains only. Every CDR3 protein is listed once, alongside the most common genes and DNA of its rows. For this sample the table gives over 300,000 distinct CDR3 sequences, of which about 20% were detected only once. Of the sample, 20% to 25% is held by the ten largest clones. Sequencing was done on a sample of PBMCs or a T cell subset sorted from them (not recorded which). The source of these receptors is a man aged 18-30 years who had mild COVID-19 (a few samples of this study predate the infection). The sample titles of this study are shuffled in the database, so cell type and time point are left out; the donor was told from shared clones.

The chain uses TRBV20-1 and TRBJ1-5; the match to TRBD1 covers 10 bases. Per germline, CDR1 DFQATT and CDR2 SNEGSKA (reference sequence). The V gene end was trimmed by 3 bases and the J gene end by 6 bases; junction bases not matched to a gene: 8. The CDR3 covers 15 residues. CDR3 nucleotides: TGCAGTGCTAGGGGGACAGGGGCCCCCAGTCAGCCCCAGCATTTT. Translation: CSARGTGAPSQPQHF.

In its sample, this clonotype was seen a few times. The chain combines TRBV5-1 with TRBJ1-5; no reliable D call. CDR1 is SGHRS, CDR2 YFSETQ, per germline. V lost 5 bases to trimming and J lost 6 bases, with 18 bases between them. This CDR3 comprises 15 residues. CDR3 in DNA: TGCGCCAGCAGTCCGGCAACCGGGTTAGGTCAGCCCCAGCATTTT. Its protein product is CASSPATGLGQPQHF.

A few counts support this clonotype. The rearrangement joins TRBV7-8 to TRBJ2-7, with D uncertain. Germline V lookup: CDR1 SGHVS, CDR2 FQNEAQ. V was pared by 3 bases and J by 6 bases, with 12 bases between. The CDR3 extends over 13 amino acids. The CDR3 protein is CASSFNVVGEQYV. The CDR3 bases are TGTGCCAGCAGCTTTAACGTAGTGGGCGAGCAGTACGTC.

This clonotype has more than one count but fewer than ten. The V and J genes are TRBV7-9 and TRBJ2-7; D is uncertain. Per germline, CDR1 SEHNR and CDR2 FQNEAQ (reference sequence). The CDR3 is 14 residues long. Trimming left V 3 bases short and J 4 bases short, with 13 bases between. The CDR3 here is CASSFLTQGYEQYV. CDR3 coding DNA: TGTGCCAGCAGCTTCCTTACGCAAGGATACGAGCAGTACGTC.

The chain combines TRBV6-2 or TRBV6-3 with TRBJ2-2, with 8 bases matching TRBD1. Germline V gives CDR1 MNHEY, CDR2 SVGEGT. V shed 6 bases, J shed 1 base, and the junction held 4 bases outside the gene matches. The CDR3 loop spans 15 amino acids. The CDR3 DNA is TGTGCCAGCAGAGACAGGGGCCTGAACACCGGGGAGCTGTTTTTT. Translation gives CASRDRGLNTGELFF.

The CDR3 loop reads CASSREEVNQPQHF. DNA of the CDR3: TGTGCCAGCAGCCGGGAAGAGGTCAATCAGCCCCAGCATTTT. The rearrangement joins TRBV4-2 to TRBJ1-5, with no clear D. The ends were cut back, 4 bases at V and 3 bases at J, with 10 bases in the middle. The CDR3 covers 14 residues. From germline, CDR1 is LGHNA and CDR2 YNFKEQ.

This clonotype has more than one count but fewer than ten. The V and J genes are TRBV5-5 and TRBJ1-1, with D possibly TRBD1 on 6 matching bases. V dropped 0 bases and J dropped 3 bases, with 15 bases sitting between them. The CDR3 has 16 amino acids. CDR1 is SGHKS, CDR2 YYEKEE, per germline (reference sequence). CDR3 coding DNA: TGTGCCAGCAGCTTGGACGTAGGGGGGGCGTACACTGAAGCTTTCTTT. Translated, it gives CASSLDVGGAYTEAFF.

This rearrangement joins TRBV6-6 to TRBJ2-4; 11 nucleotides match TRBD1. The J segment lost 15 bases and the V segment lost 2 bases, leaving 6 bases of the junction unmatched. Germline V CDR1 and CDR2: MNHNY, SVGAGI (reference sequence). The CDR3 has 13 amino acids. The CDR3 protein is CASSYRDRGLGYF. The CDR3 DNA reads as TGTGCCAGCAGTTACCGGGACAGGGGGTTAGGGTACTTC.

This clonotype was seen more than once but under ten times. The genes are TRBV4-1 and TRBJ1-5; D not resolved. CDR1 is MGHRA, CDR2 YSYEKL, per germline. There are 15 residues in the CDR3. V lost 4 bases and J 1 base, leaving 11 bases between the germline ends. The CDR3 is CASSRRAVSNQPQHF. CDR3 coding DNA: TGCGCCAGCAGCCGGAGGGCTGTGAGCAATCAGCCCCAGCATTTT.

This clonotype has more than one count but fewer than ten. The DNA for the CDR3 is TGTGCCAGCTCGAGAGGGGGCAGGACCTACGAGCAGTACTTC. It specifies CASSRGGRTYEQYF. The V and J genes are TRBV2 and TRBJ2-7; 7 bases are a match to TRBD1. CDR3 length equals 14 residues. Germline V lookup: CDR1 SNHLY, CDR2 FYNNEI. V lost 8 bases, J lost 2 bases, and 9 bases stayed unmatched.

CDR3 protein: CASSPHPGRGSGGANVLTF. The CDR3, as DNA: TGTGCCAGCAGTCCTCACCCGGGACGCGGATCTGGTGGGGCCAACGTCCTGACTTTC. The genes are TRBV28 and TRBJ2-6; the D gene could be TRBD1 or TRBD2 (5 bases each). Germline CDR1 and CDR2: MDHEN and SYDVKM. The CDR3 has 19 amino acids. The V end lost 5 bases, the J end lost 3 bases, and 23 bases lay between the germline ends.

J is TRBJ2-3 and V is TRBV28; D may be TRBD1 (5 bases). From germline, CDR1 is MDHEN and CDR2 SYDVKM. The CDR3 runs to 13 residues. V was trimmed by 3 bases and J by 6 bases, leaving 10 bases between them. DNA of the CDR3: TGTGCCAGCAGTTTGGGGCTCTATGATACGCAGTATTTT. It translates to CASSLGLYDTQYF.

V and J are TRBV19 and TRBJ2-3; D gene unclear. V gave up 7 bases and J gave up 6 bases, with 11 bases separating them. The CDR3 covers 12 residues. Germline values: CDR1 LNHDA, CDR2 SQIVND (reference sequence). CDR3 sequence (DNA): TGTGCCAGTACGGACGGGCCGGATACGCAGTATTTT. Translation gives CASTDGPDTQYF.

This clonotype was seen a handful of times. The chain carries TRBV3-1 and TRBJ2-1; 9 nucleotides agree with TRBD2. J gave up 4 bases and V 8 bases, and 9 bases lay outside the gene matches. CDR1 and CDR2 (germline): LGHDT, YNNKEL (reference sequence). The CDR3 runs 15 residues. CDR3 loop: CASQGGGAKYNEQFF. In DNA, the CDR3 is TGTGCCAGCCAGGGCGGGGGGGCCAAGTACAATGAGCAGTTCTTC.

The genes are TRBV29-1 and TRBJ2-1, with a possible D match to TRBD1 (5 bases). Trimming pared 4 bases from V and 4 bases from J, leaving 14 bases between. Per the germline V gene, CDR1 is SQVTM and CDR2 is ANQGSEA. CDR3 length: 14 amino acids. The CDR3 DNA reads TGCAGCGTTGCCCGCTTTAAGGGGTACAATGAGCAGTTCTTC. Protein sequence: CSVARFKGYNEQFF.

This clonotype showed up many times. This chain uses TRBV24-1 with TRBJ2-2; D unresolved. CDR1 KGHDR and CDR2 SFDVKD come from the germline V gene. Deletions cut 12 bases from V and 0 bases from J, with 10 bases between. This CDR3 region has 13 residues. The CDR3 is CAASPANTGELFF. The CDR3 coding sequence is TGTGCCGCCTCACCCGCGAACACCGGGGAGCTGTTTTTT.

In its sample, this clonotype was seen a few times. V and J are TRBV18 and TRBJ1-6; D is unresolved. Germline loops: CDR1 KGHSH, CDR2 LQKENI. The CDR3 has 13 amino acids. V lost 3 bases and J 13 bases, leaving 13 bases between the germline ends. CDR3 protein: CASSPTDGRPLHF. In DNA form, the CDR3 reads TGTGCCAGCTCACCCACTGACGGACGTCCCCTCCACTTT.

The chain combines TRBV5-1 with TRBJ2-7; D gene uncertain. V was pared by 7 bases and J by 6 bases, with 8 bases between. The CDR3 length is 10 residues. Germline CDR1 reads SGHRS; CDR2 reads YFSETQ. As DNA, the CDR3 is TGCGCCAGCCGCTGGCCCGAGCAGTACGTC. Translating gives CASRWPEQYV.

By share, this clonotype counts as medium-sized. The chain has TRBV11-2 and TRBJ1-5; 11 bases map to TRBD1. Trimming at V came to 5 bases and at J to 7 bases, leaving 4 bases not matched to a gene. Germline assignment: CDR1 SGHAT and CDR2 FQNNGV. The length of the CDR3 is 14 residues. Here the CDR3 DNA reads TGTGCCAGCAGCGTAGGGACAGGGGGACAGCCCCAGCATTTT. Amino acid sequence: CASSVGTGGQPQHF.

V gene TRBV6-5 combines with J gene TRBJ2-7; D is uncertain. The CDR3 totals 13 residues. The V gene's germline CDR1 is MNHEY and CDR2 SVGAGI. The V end lost 2 bases, the J end lost 0 bases, and 5 bases lay between the germline ends. CDR3 nucleotides: TGTGCCAGCAGTTACAGTTACTCCTACGAGCAGTACTTC. This codes for CASSYSYSYEQYF.

This clonotype was counted only a few times. V is TRBV4-3 and J is TRBJ2-7, with TRBD2 matching over 10 bases. CDR1 LGHNA and CDR2 YSLEER come from the germline V gene. CDR3 length equals 16 residues. V was pared by 5 bases and J by 1 base, with 8 bases of the junction left unmatched. In DNA form, the CDR3 reads TGCGCCAGCAGCAAAACCCCTAGCGGGGGTTCCTACGAGCAGTACTTC. Residues: CASSKTPSGGSYEQYF.

This clonotype has just a few counts. The V and J genes are TRBV4-3 and TRBJ2-3; 7 nucleotides align to TRBD1. CDR1 and CDR2 (germline): LGHNA, YSLEER. The J segment lost 2 bases and the V segment lost 1 base, leaving 12 bases of the junction unmatched. The CDR3 spans 18 residues. For the CDR3, the DNA is TGCGCCAGCAGCCAAGCTCCTTTTGGGACAGCTATCACAGATACGCAGTATTTT. Amino acids: CASSQAPFGTAITDTQYF.

This clonotype was counted only a few times. The J gene is TRBJ1-4, the V gene TRBV5-1, with a weak D call TRBD1 (5 bases). The germline CDR1 and CDR2 sequences are SGHRS and YFSETQ. This CDR3 region has 15 residues. Between the trimmed V and J ends, which lost 6 bases and 0 bases, there was a span of 12 bases. The CDR3 coding sequence is TGCGCCAGCACTATCACGGGGGCAACTAATGAAAAACTGTTTTTT. Protein sequence: CASTITGATNEKLFF.

This clonotype was detected a few times. The chain couples TRBV12-3 or TRBV12-4 to TRBJ1-1; perhaps TRBD1 as D (6 bases). The V end lost 1 base, the J end lost 4 bases, and 13 bases lay between the germline ends. The CDR3 is made up of 15 amino acids. CDR3 loop: CASSLGLGGITEAFF. CDR3 DNA: TGTGCCAGCAGTTTAGGGTTGGGGGGCATCACTGAAGCTTTCTTT.